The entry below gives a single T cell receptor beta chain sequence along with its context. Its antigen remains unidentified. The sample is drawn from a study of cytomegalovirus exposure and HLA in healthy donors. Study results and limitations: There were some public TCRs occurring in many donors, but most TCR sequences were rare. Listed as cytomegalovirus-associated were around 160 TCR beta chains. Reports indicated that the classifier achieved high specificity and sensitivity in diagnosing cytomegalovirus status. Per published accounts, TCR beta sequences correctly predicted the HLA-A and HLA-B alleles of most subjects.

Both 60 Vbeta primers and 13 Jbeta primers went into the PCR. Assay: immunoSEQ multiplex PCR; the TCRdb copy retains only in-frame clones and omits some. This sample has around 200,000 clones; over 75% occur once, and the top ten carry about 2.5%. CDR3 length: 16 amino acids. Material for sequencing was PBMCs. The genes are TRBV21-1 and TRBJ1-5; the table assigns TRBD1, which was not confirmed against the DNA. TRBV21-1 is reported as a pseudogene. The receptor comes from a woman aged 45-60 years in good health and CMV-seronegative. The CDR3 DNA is TGTGCCAGCAGCAAAGTTATGACAGGGGGGGATCAGCCCCAGCATTTT. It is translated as CASSKVMTGGDQPQHF.